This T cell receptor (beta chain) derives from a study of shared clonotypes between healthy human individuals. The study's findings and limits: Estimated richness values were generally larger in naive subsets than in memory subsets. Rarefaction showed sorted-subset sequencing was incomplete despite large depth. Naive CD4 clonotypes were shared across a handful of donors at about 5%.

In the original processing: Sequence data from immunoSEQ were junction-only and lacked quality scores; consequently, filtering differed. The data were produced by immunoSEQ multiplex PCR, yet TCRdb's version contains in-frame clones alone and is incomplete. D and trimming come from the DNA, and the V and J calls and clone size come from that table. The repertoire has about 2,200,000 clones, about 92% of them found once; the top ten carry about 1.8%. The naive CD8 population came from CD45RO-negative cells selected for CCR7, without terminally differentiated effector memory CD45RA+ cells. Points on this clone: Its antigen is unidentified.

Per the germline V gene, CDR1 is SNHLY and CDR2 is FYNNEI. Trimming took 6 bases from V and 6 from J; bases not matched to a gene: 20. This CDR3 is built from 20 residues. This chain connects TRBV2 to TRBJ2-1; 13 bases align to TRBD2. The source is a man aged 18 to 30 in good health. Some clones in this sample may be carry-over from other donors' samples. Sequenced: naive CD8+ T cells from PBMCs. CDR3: CASRPRGTSGTPVPPNEQFF. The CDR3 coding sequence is TGTGCCAGCAGGCCCCGGGGGACTAGCGGGACCCCCGTCCCCCCCAATGAGCAGTTCTTC. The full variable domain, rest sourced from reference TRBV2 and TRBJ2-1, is EPEVTQTPSHQVTQMGQEVILRCVPISNHLYFYWYRQILGQKVEFLVSFYNNEISEKSEIFDDQFSVERPDGSNFTLKIRSTKLEDSAMYFCASRPRGTSGTPVPPNEQFFGPGTRLTVL.